This record covers a single TCR beta chain. The sample comes from a study of immune characterization of retroperitoneal liposarcoma. One entry per CDR3 protein, called by TCRdb with MiXCR from the PCR reads. The sample has 9,500 or so distinct CDR3 sequences, around 28% seen once. Material for sequencing was tumor tissue. This TCR came from a male donor with retroperitoneal liposarcoma.

The CDR3 region has the DNA TGTGCCAGCAGTTTAGCGCCAGGCGGGAGCACAGATACGCAGTATTTT. Its translation: CASSLAPGGSTDTQYF. V usage is TRBV12-3 or TRBV12-4 and J usage is TRBJ2-3, with D maybe TRBD2 (5 bases). V was shortened by 0 bases and J by 0 bases, with 10 bases between the two germline ends. CDR3 length: 16 residues.